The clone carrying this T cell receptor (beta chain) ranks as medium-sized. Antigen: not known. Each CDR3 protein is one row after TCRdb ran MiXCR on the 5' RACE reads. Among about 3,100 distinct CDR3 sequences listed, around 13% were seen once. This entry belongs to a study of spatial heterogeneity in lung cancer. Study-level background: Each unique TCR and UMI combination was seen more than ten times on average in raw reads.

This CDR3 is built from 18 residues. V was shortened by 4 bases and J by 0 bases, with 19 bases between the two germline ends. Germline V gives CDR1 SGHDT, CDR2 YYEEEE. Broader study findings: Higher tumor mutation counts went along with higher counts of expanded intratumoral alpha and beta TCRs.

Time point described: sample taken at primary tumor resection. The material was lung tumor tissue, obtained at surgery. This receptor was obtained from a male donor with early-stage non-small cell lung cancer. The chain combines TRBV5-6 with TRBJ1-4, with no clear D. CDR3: CASSPNSGNRATNEKLFF. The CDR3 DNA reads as TGTGCCAGCAGCCCGAATTCGGGGAATAGAGCAACTAATGAAAAACTGTTTTTT.